This T cell receptor beta chain was observed in a study of blood T cell repertoires in COVID-19. Whole-study context: Both acute and convalescent COVID-19 samples were obtained from the United States, Italy and Spain.

Generated by immunoSEQ multiplex PCR, the TCRdb table keeps only in-frame clones and is missing some. The sample lists some 150,000 clones, roughly four fifths occurring once. The sequenced sample was peripheral blood. The TCR comes from a woman aged 55-69 years with acute or convalescent COVID-19.

The DNA of the CDR3 is TGTGCCAGCAGTGCCCTGGACTGGACCGGGGAGCTGTTTTTT. This codes for CASSALDWTGELFF. The gene calls are TRBV27 and TRBJ2-2, with D tentatively TRBD2 (5 bases). The CDR3 is 14 amino acids. The V end was cut by 5 bases, the J end by 5 bases, with 12 bases between. Per the germline V gene, CDR1 is MNHEY and CDR2 is SMNVEV (reference sequence).